These 10 T cell receptor beta chains share one sample of origin, sequenced in a study of blood T cell repertoires in COVID-19. Assay used: immunoSEQ multiplex PCR; TCRdb lists only in-frame clones, some missing. The table records under 250,000 clones, about four fifths of them present only once. Sequenced material: peripheral blood. The receptors were sampled from a woman in her forties or fifties with acute or convalescent COVID-19.

This sequence joins TRBV4-2 and TRBJ1-1; 10 nucleotides agree with TRBD1. CDR1 and CDR2 (germline): LGHNA, YNFKEQ. V dropped 2 bases and J dropped 1; count of bases not matched to a gene: 13. The CDR3 is made up of 19 amino acids. The DNA of the CDR3 is TGTGCCAGCAGCCAACCCACAGACAGGGGGCCCCTCTCGAACACTGAAGCTTTCTTT. Its translation: CASSQPTDRGPLSNTEAFF.

V and J are TRBV6-2 or TRBV6-3 and TRBJ2-1; 11 positions agree with TRBD2. Germline CDR1 and CDR2: MNHEY and SVGEGT. The V gene end was trimmed by 0 bases and the J gene end by 10 bases; junction bases not matched to a gene: 5. There are 15 residues in the CDR3. The CDR3 DNA follows: TGTGCCAGCAGTTACTCAGGACTAGCGGGTCGAGAGCAGTTCTTC. Translation: CASSYSGLAGREQFF.

The V and J genes are TRBV7-2 and TRBJ2-7; weak D call: TRBD1 (5 bases). Germline CDR1 reads SGHTA; CDR2 reads FQGNSA. The CDR3 covers 13 residues. Between the trimmed V and J ends, which lost 1 base and 3 bases, there was a span of 7 bases. CDR3 sequence reads: CASSLDRHYEQYF. CDR3 sequence (DNA): TGTGCCAGCAGCTTAGACAGGCACTACGAGCAGTACTTC. Using reference TRBV7-2 and TRBJ2-7 for the parts outside the CDR3, the full variable domain is GAGVSQSPSNKVTEKGKDVELRCDPISGHTALYWYRQSLGQGLEFLIYFQGNSAPDKSGLPSDRFSAERTGGSVSTLTIQRTQQEDSAVYLCASSLDRHYEQYFGPGTRLTVT.

The chain recombines TRBV19 with TRBJ1-2; 9 nucleotides align to TRBD1. The CDR3 totals 16 residues. Germline V gene lookup returns CDR1 LNHDA and CDR2 SQIVND (reference sequence). V lost 7 bases and J lost 4; bases outside the gene matches: 13. CDR3 region: CASTPEGDRATYGYTF. CDR3 coding DNA: TGTGCCAGTACCCCAGAGGGGGACAGGGCGACCTATGGCTACACCTTC.

V gene TRBV12-2 combines with J gene TRBJ2-7; no DNA check was done on the table's D call, TRBD2. TRBV12-2 is given as a pseudogene. The CDR3 extends over 19 amino acids. The CDR3 bases are TGTGCAAGTCGCTTAGCGCAGGGACTAGCGGGAGATGAAGTCTACGAGCAGTACTTC. This translates into CASRLAQGLAGDEVYEQYF.

The CDR3 nucleotides are TGCGCCAGCAAGAGCAGGGGGGACGCTGAAGCTTTCTTT. It yields the protein CASKSRGDAEAFF. The rearrangement joins TRBV10-1 to TRBJ1-1; TRBD1 agrees at 7 bases. Germline CDR1 reads WNHNN; CDR2 reads SYGVQD (reference sequence). CDR3 length: 13 residues. Trimming at V came to 7 bases and at J to 6 bases, leaving 8 bases not matched to a gene.

V and J are TRBV4-1 and TRBJ2-1, with 10 positions matching TRBD1. The CDR3 runs to 16 residues. Germline CDR1 is MGHRA and CDR2 is YSYEKL. Losses at the gene ends were 0 bases for V and 8 bases for J; bases not matched to a gene: 7. The CDR3 DNA reads TGCGCCAGCAGCCAAGATTCGACAGGGGGCTGGGATGAGCAGTTCTTC. Amino acid sequence: CASSQDSTGGWDEQFF.

This clone was detected only once. V and J are TRBV6-1 and TRBJ1-2; TRBD1 might be the D (6 bases). Between the trimmed V and J ends, which lost 2 bases and 0 bases, there was a span of 16 bases. The V gene's germline CDR1 is MNHNS and CDR2 SASEGT. The CDR3 length is 17 residues. The CDR3 coding sequence is TGTGCCAGCAGTGAAAAGGCAGGGGCCCTAGCTAACTATGGCTACACCTTC. Translating it yields CASSEKAGALANYGYTF.

V is TRBV11-2 and J is TRBJ2-2; 8 bases fit TRBD2. The junction had 7 bases not matched to a gene; V was cut back by 3 bases and J by 4 bases. This CDR3 has 16 residues. Germline-derived CDR1 and CDR2 are SGHAT and FQNNGV. The CDR3 loop reads CASSLGLGTSTGELFF. In DNA form, the CDR3 reads TGTGCCAGCAGCTTGGGGCTCGGGACTAGCACCGGGGAGCTGTTTTTT.

This clone was observed a few times. This chain connects TRBV7-8 to TRBJ2-1, with 11 bases that match TRBD2. The length of the CDR3 is 19 residues. CDR1 and CDR2 (germline): SGHVS, FQNEAQ. J lost 8 bases, V lost 3 bases, and 18 bases had no gene match. The CDR3 region is CASSFPGTSGVARSHEQFF. For the CDR3, the DNA is TGTGCCAGCAGCTTCCCGGGGACTAGCGGAGTGGCCCGATCTCATGAGCAGTTCTTC.